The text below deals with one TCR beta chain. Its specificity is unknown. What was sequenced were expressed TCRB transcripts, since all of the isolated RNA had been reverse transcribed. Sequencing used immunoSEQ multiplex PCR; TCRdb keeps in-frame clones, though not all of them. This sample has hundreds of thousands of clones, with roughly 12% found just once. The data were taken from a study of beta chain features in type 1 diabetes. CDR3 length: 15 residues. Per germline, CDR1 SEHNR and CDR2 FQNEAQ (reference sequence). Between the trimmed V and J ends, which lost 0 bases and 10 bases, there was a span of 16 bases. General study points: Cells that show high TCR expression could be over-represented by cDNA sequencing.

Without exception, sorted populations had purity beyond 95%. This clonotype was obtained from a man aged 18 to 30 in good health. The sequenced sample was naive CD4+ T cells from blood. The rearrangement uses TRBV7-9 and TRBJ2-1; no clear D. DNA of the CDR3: TGTGCCAGCAGCTTAGCGCGGAGCCTCCTTATCGAGCAGTTCTTC. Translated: CASSLARSLLIEQFF. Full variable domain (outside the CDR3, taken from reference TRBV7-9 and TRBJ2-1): DTGVSQNPRHKITKRGQNVTFRCDPISEHNRLYWYRQTLGQGPEFLTYFQNEAQLEKSRLLSDRFSAERPKGSFSTLEIQRTEQGDSAMYLCASSLARSLLIEQFFGPGTRLTVL.